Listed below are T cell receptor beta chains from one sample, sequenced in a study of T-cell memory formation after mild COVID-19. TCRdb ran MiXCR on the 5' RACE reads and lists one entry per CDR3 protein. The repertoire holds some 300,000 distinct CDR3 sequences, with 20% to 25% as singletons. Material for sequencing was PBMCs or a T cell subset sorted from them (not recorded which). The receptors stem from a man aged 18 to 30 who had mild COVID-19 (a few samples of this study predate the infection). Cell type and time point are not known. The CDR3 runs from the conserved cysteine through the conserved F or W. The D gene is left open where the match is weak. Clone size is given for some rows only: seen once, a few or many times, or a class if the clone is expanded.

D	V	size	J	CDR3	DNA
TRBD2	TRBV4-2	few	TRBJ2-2	CASSPPGTSGGELFF	TGTGCCAGCAGCCCTCCGGGGACTAGCGGCGGGGAGCTGTTTTTT
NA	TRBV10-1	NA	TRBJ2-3	CASSDTSGRTTTDTQYF	TGCGCCAGCAGTGATACCAGTGGCCGAACTACCACAGATACGCAGTATTTT
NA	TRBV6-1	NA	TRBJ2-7	CASSDPQRSSYEQYF	TGTGCCAGCAGTGACCCGCAGAGGAGCTCCTACGAGCAGTACTTC
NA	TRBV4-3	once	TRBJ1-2	CASSQEAGGGYTF	TGCGCCAGCAGCCAAGAAGCGGGGGGTGGCTACACCTTC
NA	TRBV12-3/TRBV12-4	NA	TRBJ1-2	CASTWGGSGYTF	TGTGCCAGCACCTGGGGGGGAAGCGGCTACACCTTC
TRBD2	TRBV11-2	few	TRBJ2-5	CASSSRRAAGEQETQYF	TGTGCCAGCAGCTCCCGACGGGCAGCGGGGGAACAAGAGACCCAGTACTTC
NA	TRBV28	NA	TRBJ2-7	CASSSQGHEQYF	TGTGCCAGCAGTTCACAGGGACACGAGCAGTACTTC
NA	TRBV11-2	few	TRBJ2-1	CASSLARYNEQFF	TGTGCCAGCAGCTTGGCGCGGTACAATGAGCAGTTCTTC
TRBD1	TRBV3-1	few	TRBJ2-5	CASTRFEGAETQYF	TGTGCCAGCACCCGATTTGAGGGGGCAGAGACCCAGTACTTC
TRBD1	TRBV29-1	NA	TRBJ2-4	CSVEPDRGNIQYF	TGCAGCGTTGAACCAGACAGGGGAAACATTCAGTACTTC
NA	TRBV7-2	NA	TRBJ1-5	CASSLVAGLNQPQHF	TGTGCCAGCAGCTTAGTGGCAGGGCTTAATCAGCCCCAGCATTTT
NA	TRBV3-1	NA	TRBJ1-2	CASSQSTGSYGYTF	TGTGCCAGCAGCCAATCGACAGGCAGTTATGGCTACACCTTC
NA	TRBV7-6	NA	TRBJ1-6	CASSAEVLGNSPLHF	TGTGCCAGCAGCGCAGAGGTCTTGGGTAATTCACCCCTCCACTTT
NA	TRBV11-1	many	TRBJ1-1	CASSSRRDTEAFF	TGTGCCAGCAGCTCTCGGAGGGACACTGAAGCTTTCTTT
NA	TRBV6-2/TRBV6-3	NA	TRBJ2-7	CASTRNAYEQYF	TGTGCCAGCACTAGGAACGCCTACGAGCAGTACTTC
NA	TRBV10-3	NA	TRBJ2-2	CAISEGRFAGELFF	TGTGCCATCAGTGAAGGCCGGTTCGCCGGGGAGCTGTTTTTT
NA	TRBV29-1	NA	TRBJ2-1	CSVELSSAPRNNEQFF	TGCAGCGTTGAACTCAGTAGTGCACCCCGCAACAATGAGCAGTTCTTC
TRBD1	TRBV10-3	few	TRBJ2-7	CAIRGTGMEEQYF	TGTGCCATCAGAGGGACAGGGATGGAAGAGCAGTACTTC
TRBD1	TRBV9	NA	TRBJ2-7	CASSPAGQGAYEQYF	TGTGCCAGCAGCCCAGCGGGACAGGGGGCATACGAGCAGTACTTC
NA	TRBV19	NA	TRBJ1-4	CASNAADSNEKLFF	TGTGCCAGTAATGCGGCTGACTCAAATGAAAAACTGTTTTTT
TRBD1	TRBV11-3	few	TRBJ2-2	CASSLETGFAGELFF	TGTGCCAGCAGCTTAGAGACAGGGTTCGCCGGGGAGCTGTTTTTT
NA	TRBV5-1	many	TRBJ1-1	CASSSSGMNTEAFF	TGCGCCAGCAGCTCGTCGGGGATGAACACTGAAGCTTTCTTT
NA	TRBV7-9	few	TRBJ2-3	CASSLEGGGPTDTQYF	TGTGCCAGCAGCTTAGAAGGCGGGGGCCCCACAGATACGCAGTATTTT
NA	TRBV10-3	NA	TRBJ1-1	CAIRTPSEAFF	TGTGCCATCAGGACCCCATCTGAAGCTTTCTTT
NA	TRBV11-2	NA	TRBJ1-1	CASSYTIGENTEAFF	TGTGCCAGCAGCTACACGATCGGGGAGAACACTGAAGCTTTCTTT
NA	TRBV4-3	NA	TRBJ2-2	CASSQDRSGHTGELFF	TGCGCCAGCAGCCAAGATAGATCAGGACACACCGGGGAGCTGTTTTTT
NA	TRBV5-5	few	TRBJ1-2	CASSRPGGYTF	TGTGCCAGCAGCCGACCGGGTGGCTACACCTTC
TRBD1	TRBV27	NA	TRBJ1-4	CASSTRTGATNEKLFF	TGTGCCAGCAGTACCCGGACAGGTGCAACTAATGAAAAACTGTTTTTT
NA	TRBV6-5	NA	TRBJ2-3	CASRDTIDTQYF	TGTGCCAGCAGGGATACAATAGATACGCAGTATTTT
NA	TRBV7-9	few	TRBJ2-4	CASSMNRELAKNIQYF	TGTGCCAGCAGCATGAACAGGGAATTAGCCAAAAACATTCAGTACTTC
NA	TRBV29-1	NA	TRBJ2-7	CSVGRTATYEQYF	TGCAGCGTTGGCCGGACAGCTACTTACGAGCAGTACTTC
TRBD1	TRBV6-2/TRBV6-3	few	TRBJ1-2	CASGTGSNYGYTF	TGTGCCAGCGGGACAGGCTCTAACTATGGCTACACCTTC
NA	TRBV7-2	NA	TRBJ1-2	CASSLSLRQLHNYGYTF	TGTGCCAGCAGCTTATCCCTCAGACAGCTACATAACTATGGCTACACCTTC
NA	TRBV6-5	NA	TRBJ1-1	CASHSGRGEALF	TGTGCCAGCCATTCAGGGCGGGGTGAAGCTTTATTT
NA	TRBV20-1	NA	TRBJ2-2	CSGAGPTGELFF	TGCAGTGGCGCAGGGCCAACCGGGGAGCTGTTTTTT
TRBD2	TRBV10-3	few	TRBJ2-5	CATSSSGGETQYF	TGTGCCACCTCTTCTAGCGGGGGAGAGACCCAGTACTTC
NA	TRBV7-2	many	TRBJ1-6	CASSLGSGTTSPLHF	TGTGCCAGCAGCTTAGGCTCCGGGACTACTTCACCCCTCCACTTT
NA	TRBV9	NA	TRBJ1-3	CASSVEAGSFSGNTIYF	TGTGCCAGCAGCGTAGAAGCCGGCTCTTTCTCTGGAAACACCATATATTTT
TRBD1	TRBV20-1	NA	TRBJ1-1	CSARQGYTEAFF	TGCAGTGCGAGACAGGGGTACACTGAAGCTTTCTTT
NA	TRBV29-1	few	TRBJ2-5	CSVDWTQETQYF	TGCAGCGTTGACTGGACTCAAGAGACCCAGTACTTC
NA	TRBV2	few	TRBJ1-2	CASSERAEHGYTF	TGTGCCAGCAGTGAAAGGGCAGAGCATGGCTACACCTTC
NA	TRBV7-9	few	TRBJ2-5	CASSPPGVAESQYF	TGTGCCAGCAGTCCACCAGGGGTAGCAGAGTCCCAGTACTTC
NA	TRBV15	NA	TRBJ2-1	CATARGSEQFF	TGTGCCACCGCGCGGGGCAGCGAGCAGTTCTTC
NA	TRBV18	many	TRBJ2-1	CASSPTDNEQFF	TGTGCCAGCTCACCAACGGACAATGAGCAGTTCTTC
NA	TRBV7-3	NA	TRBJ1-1	CASSPFKDTEAFF	TGTGCCAGCAGCCCCTTTAAAGACACTGAAGCTTTCTTT
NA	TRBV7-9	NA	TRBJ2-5	CATRAQSRETQYF	TGTGCCACCAGGGCCCAATCGAGGGAGACCCAGTACTTC
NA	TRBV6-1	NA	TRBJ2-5	CASSNTAMGTQYF	TGTGCCAGCAGTAACACGGCCATGGGGACCCAGTACTTC
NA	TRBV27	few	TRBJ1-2	CASSLRLHGGYTF	TGTGCCAGCAGTTTAAGACTCCATGGAGGCTACACCTTC
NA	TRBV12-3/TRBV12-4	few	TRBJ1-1	CASSHWGKGTEAFF	TGTGCCAGCAGCCACTGGGGAAAGGGCACTGAAGCTTTCTTT
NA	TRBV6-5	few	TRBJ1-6	CASTPGGQESPLHF	TGTGCCAGCACCCCGGGCGGTCAAGAGTCACCCCTCCACTTT
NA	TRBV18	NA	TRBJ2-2	CASSPALNTGELFF	TGTGCCAGCTCACCAGCCCTGAACACCGGGGAGCTGTTTTTT
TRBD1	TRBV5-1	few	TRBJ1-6	CASSFGDRGRSPLHF	TGCGCCAGCAGCTTTGGGGACAGGGGTCGATCACCCCTCCACTTT
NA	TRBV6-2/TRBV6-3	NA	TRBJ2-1	CASSRLVGGLNEQFF	TGTGCCAGCAGCCGACTGGTGGGGGGCCTCAATGAGCAGTTCTTC
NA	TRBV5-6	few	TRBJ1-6	CASSPGGAEDSPLHF	TGTGCCAGCAGCCCCGGGGGGGCCGAGGATTCACCCCTCCACTTT
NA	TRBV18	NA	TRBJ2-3	CASSPLPGSGGDTQYF	TGTGCCAGCTCACCTCTTCCGGGCTCTGGTGGAGATACGCAGTATTTT
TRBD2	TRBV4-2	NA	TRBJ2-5	CASSQHGGDPRETQYF	TGTGCCAGCAGCCAACATGGGGGGGACCCCCGGGAGACCCAGTACTTC
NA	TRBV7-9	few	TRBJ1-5	CASRLPVNQPQHF	TGTGCCAGCAGGTTACCCGTCAACCAGCCCCAGCATTTT
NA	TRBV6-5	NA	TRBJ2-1	CASGRDNSYNEQFF	TGTGCCAGCGGCCGGGACAACTCCTACAATGAGCAGTTCTTC